This paragraph covers one T cell receptor beta chain sequence. This sample is drawn from a study of shared T cell receptors in the human thymus. Germline V gene data show CDR1 as LNHDA and CDR2 as SQIVND (reference sequence). The CDR3 spans 14 residues. V lost 2 bases to trimming and J lost 5 bases, with 10 bases between them. Libraries were prepared by immunoSEQ multiplex PCR; TCRdb keeps only in-frame clonotypes and omits some of them. This repertoire shows under 700,000 clones, around three quarters found once; its top ten account for about 0.014%. This same sample was also taken into another study, of human thymus T cells. That work adds: Samples came from healthy Finnish infants during open corrective cardiac surgery. Thymic material originated from resections removed in the course of corrective heart surgery.

This TCR derives from a boy younger than two with a congenital heart defect. The genes are TRBV19 and TRBJ1-5; unclear D gene. Material: thymocytes. In DNA form, the CDR3 reads TGTGCCAGTAGTATACGGAGGGTCCATCAGCCCCAGCATTTT. Protein sequence: CASSIRRVHQPQHF.